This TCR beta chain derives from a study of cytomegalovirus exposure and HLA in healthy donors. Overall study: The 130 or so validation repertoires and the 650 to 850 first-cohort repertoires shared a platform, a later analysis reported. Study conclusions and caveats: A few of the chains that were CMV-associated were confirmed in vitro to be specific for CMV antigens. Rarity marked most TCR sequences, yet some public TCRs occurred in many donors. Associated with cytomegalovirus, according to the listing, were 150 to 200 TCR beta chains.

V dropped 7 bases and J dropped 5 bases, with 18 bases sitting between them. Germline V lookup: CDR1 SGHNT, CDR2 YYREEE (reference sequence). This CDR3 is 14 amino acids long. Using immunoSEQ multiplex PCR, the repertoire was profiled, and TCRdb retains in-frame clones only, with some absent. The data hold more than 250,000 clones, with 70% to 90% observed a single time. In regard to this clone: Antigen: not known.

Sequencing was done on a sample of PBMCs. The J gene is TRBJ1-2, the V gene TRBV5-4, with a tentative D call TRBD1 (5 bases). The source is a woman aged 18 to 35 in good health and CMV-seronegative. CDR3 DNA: TGTGCCAGCCGACCGGGAGGGGTCCCTTATGGCTACACCTTC. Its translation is CASRPGGVPYGYTF.